A single sample gave rise to the 6 T cell receptor beta chains below, sequenced in a study of beta chain features in type 1 diabetes. As every portion of the isolated RNA was reverse transcribed, the sequencing read expressed TCRB transcripts. Profiled with immunoSEQ multiplex PCR; TCRdb holds only in-frame clones, not every one. The sample carries some 410,000 clones, more than 11% recorded once. Sequencing was carried out using naive CD4+ T cells from blood. All receptors come from a man under 40 in good health.

The V call is TRBV29-1, the J call TRBJ1-1; D is ambiguous. This CDR3 contains 12 residues. V lost 7 bases and J 2 bases, leaving 11 bases between the germline ends. The germline gives CDR1 SQVTM, CDR2 ANQGSEA. The CDR3: CSGAERNTEAFF. The CDR3 DNA reads TGCAGCGGGGCTGAAAGAAACACTGAAGCTTTCTTT.

The rearrangement uses TRBV5-1 and TRBJ2-6, with D tentatively TRBD1 (5 bases). V lost 7 bases and J 2 bases, leaving 10 bases between the germline ends. This CDR3 is 14 amino acids long. Per the germline V gene, CDR1 is SGHRS and CDR2 is YFSETQ. For the CDR3, the DNA is TGCGCCAGCGGTCAGGGAACTGGGGCCAACGTCCTGACTTTC. Translating gives CASGQGTGANVLTF.

V usage is TRBV9 and J usage is TRBJ1-2; the D is unclear. This CDR3 has 14 amino acids. V was trimmed by 3 bases and J by 6 bases, leaving 15 bases between them. Germline values: CDR1 SGDLS, CDR2 YYNGEE. The CDR3 is CASSASDAWDGYTF. The CDR3 DNA sequence: TGTGCCAGCAGCGCCTCGGACGCGTGGGATGGCTACACCTTC.

V and J are TRBV6-5 and TRBJ2-5; D not certain. Trimming removed 0 bases at V and 2 bases at J, with 7 bases between. Germline V gives CDR1 MNHEY, CDR2 SVGAGI. The CDR3 length is 14 residues. The CDR3 protein is CASSYSVGQETQYF. The CDR3, as DNA: TGTGCCAGCAGTTACTCGGTAGGGCAAGAGACCCAGTACTTC.

This clone has just one count. V is TRBV29-1 and J is TRBJ2-3; TRBD2 matches 9 bases. This CDR3 is built from 14 residues. J lost 2 bases, V lost 3 bases, and 3 bases had no gene match. Looked up from germline, CDR1 is SQVTM and CDR2 is ANQGSEA. The chain's CDR3 is CSVDLAGSTDTQYF. The CDR3, as DNA: TGCAGCGTTGACCTAGCGGGGTCCACAGATACGCAGTATTTT.

This clone has more than one count but fewer than ten. This sequence joins TRBV9 and TRBJ1-2, with 9 positions matching TRBD1. Trimming removed 0 bases from V and 6 bases from J; junction bases left unmatched: 6. The CDR3 consists of 15 residues. CDR1 and CDR2 from the germline V gene are SGDLS and YYNGEE. CDR3 sequence: CASSVGGGDRDGYTF. In DNA, the CDR3 is TGTGCCAGCAGCGTAGGAGGAGGGGACAGGGATGGCTACACCTTC.